One and the same sample provided the 29 T cell receptor beta chains below, sequenced in a study of blood T cell repertoires in COVID-19. Here immunoSEQ multiplex PCR was the method, and the copy in TCRdb shows in-frame clones only, minus some. The data show tens of thousands of clones, with roughly 85% seen just once and approximately 12% held by the top ten. Input material: peripheral blood. All receptors derive from a human donor in a cohort sampled during active COVID-19.

The CDR3 is CASSLISGSDTQYF. CDR3 nucleotide sequence: TGTGCCAGCAGCCTTATTAGCGGGTCAGATACGCAGTATTTT. This chain uses TRBV7-3 with TRBJ2-3; 7 bases line up with TRBD2. CDR1 SGHTA and CDR2 FQGTGA come from the germline V gene. Unmatched junction bases numbered 6, after V lost 5 bases and J lost 4 bases. The CDR3 runs to 14 residues.

The V gene is TRBV24-1, the J gene TRBJ2-2, with 12 bases that match TRBD2. Unmatched junction bases numbered 9, after V lost 7 bases and J lost 4 bases. The CDR3 is 17 amino acids. Germline CDR1 and CDR2: KGHDR and SFDVKD. CDR3 in amino acids: CATSASSGRGSTGELFF. Written as DNA, the CDR3 is TGTGCCACCAGCGCCTCTAGCGGGAGGGGGAGCACCGGGGAGCTGTTTTTT.

The CDR3 bases are TGTGCCACCAGCAGAGAATATTATGGCTACACCTTC. It encodes CATSREYYGYTF. The rearrangement uses TRBV15 and TRBJ1-2; D remains unclear. Germline values: CDR1 LNHNV, CDR2 YYDKDF (reference sequence). The CDR3 length is 12 residues. The ends were cut back, 0 bases at V and 5 bases at J, with 4 bases in the middle.

This chain uses TRBV5-1 with TRBJ2-7; 10 nucleotides match TRBD1. In germline, CDR1 is SGHRS, CDR2 YFSETQ. The CDR3 has 17 residues. V lost 0 bases to trimming and J lost 2 bases; unmatched junction nucleotides: 8. CDR3 DNA: TGCGCCAGCAGCTTGGCGCGGGGACAGGGGTCAACCTACGAGCAGTACTTC. It is translated as CASSLARGQGSTYEQYF.

V gene TRBV24-1 combines with J gene TRBJ2-1, with TRBD2 identical over 10 bases. The CDR3 consists of 17 residues. Germline CDR1 is KGHDR and CDR2 is SFDVKD. V trimming: 4 bases; J trimming: 1 base; junction bases outside the gene matches: 6. This CDR3 reads CATSDPLAGASYNEQFF. The CDR3, as DNA: TGTGCCACCAGTGACCCCCTAGCGGGAGCATCCTACAATGAGCAGTTCTTC.

This clone has only one observation. The chain carries TRBV5-1 and TRBJ2-3; a weak D match, TRBD1 (6 bases). Germline V gene lookup returns CDR1 SGHRS and CDR2 YFSETQ. V lost 4 bases and J lost 0, with 9 bases in between. The CDR3 has 14 residues. The CDR3 sequence is CASSRGQSTDTQYF. The DNA for the CDR3 is TGCGCCAGCAGCCGGGGACAAAGCACAGATACGCAGTATTTT. Full variable domain (outside the CDR3, taken from reference TRBV5-1 and TRBJ2-3): KAGVTQTPRYLIKTRGQQVTLSCSPISGHRSVSWYQQTPGQGLQFLFEYFSETQRNKGNFPGRFSGRQFSNSRSEMNVSTLELGDSALYLCASSRGQSTDTQYFGPGTRLTVL.

The chain is built from TRBV10-3 and TRBJ2-7; 8 bases fit TRBD1. CDR1 and CDR2 from the germline V gene are ENHRY and SYGVKD. CDR3 length: 14 amino acids. J gave up 0 bases and V 6 bases, and 4 bases lay outside the gene matches. CDR3 coding DNA: TGTGCCATCAGGGACAGGGAGAGCTCCTACGAGCAGTACTTC. Its protein product is CAIRDRESSYEQYF.

There are a few counts of this clone. The J gene is TRBJ1-1, the V gene TRBV7-8; TRBD1 is a possible D gene (6 bases). The CDR3 consists of 11 residues. The ends were cut back, 5 bases at V and 6 bases at J, with 7 bases in the middle. The germline gives CDR1 SGHVS, CDR2 FQNEAQ. CDR3 sequence reads: CASSRGPEAFF. The CDR3 DNA is TGTGCCAGCAGCCGGGGGCCTGAAGCTTTCTTT. The entire variable domain, with the rest obtained from reference TRBV7-8 and TRBJ1-1, is as follows: GAGVSQSPRYKVAKRGQDVALRCDPISGHVSLFWYQQALGQGPEFLTYFQNEAQLDKSGLPSDRFFAERPEGSVSTLKIQRTQQEDSAVYLCASSRGPEAFFGQGTRLTVV.

The rearrangement joins TRBV28 to TRBJ1-1; tentatively, D is TRBD1 (6 bases). V was clipped by 2 bases and J by 5 bases, with 18 bases between them. Germline CDR1 MDHEN, CDR2 SYDVKM. The CDR3 is 16 amino acids. The CDR3 DNA reads as TGTGCCAGCAGTTTAGGGGCAGCCATCACAGGGACTGAAGCTTTCTTT. Protein sequence: CASSLGAAITGTEAFF.

The chain carries TRBV6-5 and TRBJ1-3; D is uncertain. The ends were cut back, 5 bases at V and 14 bases at J, with 16 bases in the middle. Germline V gives CDR1 MNHEY, CDR2 SVGAGI. The length of the CDR3 is 12 residues. CDR3 amino acids: CASSPPPGPVYF. In nucleotides, the CDR3 is TGTGCCAGCAGTCCACCCCCTGGGCCGGTATATTTT.

A note on this clone: Other nucleotide sequences from this sample produce the same CDR3. V usage is TRBV7-2 and J usage is TRBJ1-1; D is unclear. The germline V gene has CDR1 SGHTA and CDR2 FQGNSA. CDR3 length: 11 amino acids. The V and J ends lost 5 bases and 3 bases respectively, with 4 bases between them. This chain's CDR3 is CASSPYTEAFF. DNA for the CDR3: TGTGCCAGCAGCCCCTACACTGAAGCTTTCTTT.

The chain has TRBV5-5 and TRBJ2-7, with D possibly matching TRBD1 (5 bases). The CDR3 totals 14 residues. V was pared by 0 bases and J by 0 bases, with 7 bases between. In germline, CDR1 is SGHKS, CDR2 YYEKEE (reference sequence). CDR3 coding DNA: TGTGCCAGCAGCTTGGCCCAGGGCTCCTACGAGCAGTACTTC. Translating gives CASSLAQGSYEQYF.

The rearrangement joins TRBV5-1 to TRBJ2-3; D uncertain. Trimming took 0 bases from V and 1 from J, leaving 12 bases between them. The CDR3 length is 16 residues. CDR1 and CDR2 from the germline V gene are SGHRS and YFSETQ. CDR3: CASSLGQLEGTDTQYF. The CDR3 coding sequence is TGCGCCAGCAGCTTGGGCCAGCTAGAGGGCACAGATACGCAGTATTTT.

The chain employs TRBV24-1 and TRBJ2-1; 8 nucleotides match TRBD1. V was clipped by 3 bases and J by 6 bases; unmatched bases: 3. Germline V gene data show CDR1 as KGHDR and CDR2 as SFDVKD. This CDR3 is 14 amino acids long. For the CDR3, the DNA is TGTGCCACCAGTGATCCCGGACAGGGCAATGAGCAGTTCTTC. Translation gives CATSDPGQGNEQFF.

The chain joins TRBV5-4 to TRBJ2-2, with D perhaps matching TRBD2 (6 bases). This CDR3 is 15 amino acids long. The germline V gene encodes CDR1 SGHNT and CDR2 YYREEE (reference sequence). Trimming took 0 bases from V and 2 from J, leaving 8 bases between them. Here the CDR3 reads CASSLGGTNTGELFF. The DNA for the CDR3 is TGTGCCAGCAGCTTGGGTGGGACTAACACCGGGGAGCTGTTTTTT.

The rearrangement joins TRBV6-5 to TRBJ2-1, with 13 bases matching TRBD2. There are 14 residues in the CDR3. The V and J ends lost 7 bases and 9 bases, in that order; junction bases with no gene match: 6. CDR1 MNHEY and CDR2 SVGAGI come from the germline V gene. CDR3 residues: CASIGLAGVSEQFF. As DNA, the CDR3 is TGTGCCAGCATTGGACTAGCGGGAGTCAGTGAGCAGTTCTTC.

The chain uses TRBV19 and TRBJ1-1, with D possibly matching TRBD1 (6 bases). The CDR3 is 14 residues long. Germline V gene data show CDR1 as LNHDA and CDR2 as SQIVND (reference sequence). Trimming left V 3 bases short and J 5 bases short, with 13 bases between. The CDR3 loop reads CASSMWSRGTEAFF. CDR3 DNA: TGTGCCAGTAGTATGTGGTCCAGGGGAACTGAAGCTTTCTTT.

The chain uses TRBV9 and TRBJ2-3; 9 nucleotides line up with TRBD2. V was pared by 0 bases and J by 7 bases, with 9 bases of the junction left unmatched. CDR1 SGDLS and CDR2 YYNGEE come from the germline V gene. CDR3 size: 16 residues. CDR3 nucleotides: TGTGCCAGCAGCGTAGGTGGTAGCGGGAGATCTTATACGCAGTATTTT. It specifies CASSVGGSGRSYTQYF.

This clone was picked up one time. This sequence joins TRBV27 and TRBJ2-1; no firm D call. The ends were cut back, 2 bases at V and 0 bases at J, with 8 bases in the middle. The CDR3 extends over 15 amino acids. Looked up from germline, CDR1 is MNHEY and CDR2 is SMNVEV (reference sequence). The CDR3 DNA sequence: TGTGCCAGCAGTTTAGGGCGAAACTCCTACAATGAGCAGTTCTTC. Its protein product is CASSLGRNSYNEQFF.

The chain joins TRBV7-9 to TRBJ1-1; 11 nucleotides align to TRBD1. Germline CDR1 reads SEHNR; CDR2 reads FQNEAQ (reference sequence). There are 18 residues in the CDR3. V gave up 7 bases and J gave up 4 bases; unmatched junction bases: 17. CDR3 sequence reads: CASTGNAGTGTGGTEAFF. In nucleotides, the CDR3 is TGTGCCAGCACCGGAAACGCGGGGACCGGGACAGGGGGCACTGAAGCTTTCTTT.

This chain connects TRBV5-1 to TRBJ2-3; D unclear. Germline CDR1 reads SGHRS; CDR2 reads YFSETQ. Trimming cost V 6 bases and J 6 bases, with 17 bases left between them. The CDR3 is 14 amino acids. Here the CDR3 reads CASNRLLGVDTQYF. The CDR3, as DNA: TGCGCCAGCAACCGTCTCCTGGGCGTGGATACGCAGTATTTT. The variable domain in full, with the rest retrieved from reference TRBV5-1 and TRBJ2-3, is KAGVTQTPRYLIKTRGQQVTLSCSPISGHRSVSWYQQTPGQGLQFLFEYFSETQRNKGNFPGRFSGRQFSNSRSEMNVSTLELGDSALYLCASNRLLGVDTQYFGPGTRLTVL.

The chain uses TRBV6-2 or TRBV6-3 and TRBJ2-2, with 7 nucleotides matching TRBD2. V lost 5 bases to trimming and J lost 7 bases; unmatched junction nucleotides: 13. Germline-derived CDR1 and CDR2 are MNHEY and SVGEGT. This CDR3 region has 16 residues. The DNA of the CDR3 is TGTGCCAGCAGTAAATGGGGCGGCGGGAGTGTCGGGGAGCTGTTTTTT. The encoded protein is CASSKWGGGSVGELFF.

This sequence joins TRBV19 and TRBJ1-4; no definite D call. V was pared by 0 bases and J by 8 bases, with 10 bases between. Germline loops: CDR1 LNHDA, CDR2 SQIVND (reference sequence). CDR3 size: 14 residues. CDR3 sequence reads: CASSIDPTREKLFF. The CDR3 nucleotides read TGTGCCAGTAGTATAGATCCGACGCGGGAAAAACTGTTTTTT. The full variable domain, its missing parts supplied by reference TRBV19 and TRBJ1-4, is DGGITQSPKYLFRKEGQNVTLSCEQNLNHDAMYWYRQDPGQGLRLIYYSQIVNDFQKGDIAEGYSVSREKKESFPLTVTSAQKNPTAFYLCASSIDPTREKLFFGSGTQLSVL.

The chain has TRBV28 and TRBJ2-2; D gene ambiguous. Trimming stripped 6 bases from V and 5 bases from J, with 10 bases between. The germline V gene encodes CDR1 MDHEN and CDR2 SYDVKM. The CDR3 consists of 13 residues. The CDR3 loop reads CASSITITGELFF. For the CDR3, the DNA is TGTGCCAGCAGCATTACAATTACCGGGGAGCTGTTTTTT.

The chain carries TRBV5-1 and TRBJ2-5; 12 nucleotides line up with TRBD2. Losses at the gene ends were 3 bases for V and 9 bases for J; bases not matched to a gene: 15. This CDR3 contains 17 residues. Germline V lookup: CDR1 SGHRS, CDR2 YFSETQ. The CDR3 DNA reads TGCGCCAGCAGCTCGGGGACTAGCGGGTCCTTTTTTACTTCCCAGTACTTC. This codes for CASSSGTSGSFFTSQYF.

This clone was picked up a small number of times. The chain uses TRBV4-1 and TRBJ1-1, with TRBD1 matching 7 bases. Germline-derived CDR1 and CDR2 are MGHRA and YSYEKL. The CDR3 sequence is 14 residues long. The trim removed 1 base at V and 7 bases at J, leaving 6 bases unmatched. CDR3 sequence: CASSQGYRGVEAFF. DNA for the CDR3: TGCGCCAGCAGCCAAGGGTACAGGGGAGTTGAAGCTTTCTTT.

This clone was counted many times. The chain recombines TRBV7-2 with TRBJ2-3; 8 nucleotides align to TRBD2. Trimming took 5 bases from V and 0 from J; bases not matched to a gene: 7. There are 16 residues in the CDR3. Germline CDR1 SGHTA, CDR2 FQGNSA. The CDR3 sequence: CASSPPSGSSTDTQYF. CDR3 sequence (DNA): TGTGCCAGCAGCCCCCCTAGCGGGTCTAGCACAGATACGCAGTATTTT.

CDR3 sequence (DNA): TGTGCCTCCTCCCCCCAGGGGGCGGGCACAGATACGCAGTATTTT. Encoded protein: CASSPQGAGTDTQYF. J is TRBJ2-3 and V is TRBV7-2, with 8 bases fitting TRBD1. The germline V gene has CDR1 SGHTA and CDR2 FQGNSA. The CDR3 has 15 residues. V lost 11 bases to trimming and J lost 1 base; unmatched junction nucleotides: 11. Drawing the rest from reference TRBV7-2 and TRBJ2-3, the complete variable domain is GAGVSQSPSNKVTEKGKDVELRCDPISGHTALYWYRQSLGQGLEFLIYFQGNSAPDKSGLPSDRFSAERTGGSVSTLTIQRTQQEDSAVYLCASSPQGAGTDTQYFGPGTRLTVL.

This clone was counted a few times. This chain's CDR3 is CASSSYGSLLGQYF. CDR3 nucleotides: TGTGCCAGCAGCTCCTACGGGTCGCTCTTAGGGCAGTACTTC. J is TRBJ2-7 and V is TRBV7-2; D is undetermined. CDR1 and CDR2 from the germline V gene are SGHTA and FQGNSA. The germline V and J ends were trimmed by 4 bases and 9 bases, with 19 bases remaining between them. CDR3 length: 14 residues.